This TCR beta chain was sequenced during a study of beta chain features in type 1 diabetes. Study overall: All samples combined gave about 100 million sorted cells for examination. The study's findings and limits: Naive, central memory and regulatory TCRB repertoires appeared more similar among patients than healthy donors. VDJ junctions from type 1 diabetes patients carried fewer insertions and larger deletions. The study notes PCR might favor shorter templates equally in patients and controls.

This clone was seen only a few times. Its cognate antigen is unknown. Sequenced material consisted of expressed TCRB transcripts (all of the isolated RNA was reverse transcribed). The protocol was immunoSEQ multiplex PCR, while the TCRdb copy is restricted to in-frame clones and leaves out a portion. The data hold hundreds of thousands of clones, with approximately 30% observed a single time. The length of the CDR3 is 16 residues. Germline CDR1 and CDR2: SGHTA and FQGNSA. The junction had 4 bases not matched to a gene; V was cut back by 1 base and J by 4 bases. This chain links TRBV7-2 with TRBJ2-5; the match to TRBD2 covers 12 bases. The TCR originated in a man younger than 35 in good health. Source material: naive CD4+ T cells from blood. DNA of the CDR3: TGTGCCAGCAGCTTAGGGGGACTAGCGGGTCGAGAGACCCAGTACTTC. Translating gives CASSLGGLAGRETQYF.